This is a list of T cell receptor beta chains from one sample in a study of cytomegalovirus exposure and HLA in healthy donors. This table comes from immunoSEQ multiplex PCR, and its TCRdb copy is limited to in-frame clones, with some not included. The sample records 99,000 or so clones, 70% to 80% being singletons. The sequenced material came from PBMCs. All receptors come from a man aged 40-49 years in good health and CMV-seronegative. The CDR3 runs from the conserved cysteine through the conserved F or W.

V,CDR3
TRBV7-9,CASSPRLAGVAEQFF
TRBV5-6,CASSLYGESNYGYTF
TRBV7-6,CASSLNLGRELFF
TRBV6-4,CASSDLTHNEQFF
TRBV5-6,CASSSRGRGIVGELFF
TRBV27,CASSLDYSGTDTQYF
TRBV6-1,CASTRDRAYYGYTF
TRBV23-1,CASSQAARPGVDNQPQHF
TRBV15,CATRGQMNTGELFF
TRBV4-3,CASSQAQFSYNEQFF
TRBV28,CASGGGFEAFF
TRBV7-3,CASSLLVRGSTDTQYF
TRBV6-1,CASRMTGGFPGELFF
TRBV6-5,CASTGGAYEQYF
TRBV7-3,CASSPWAGGGSGELFF
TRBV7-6,CASSPGTSGWGNIQYF
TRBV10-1,CASSDPGQGNEKLFF
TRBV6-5,CASSSPRTGGGQPQHF
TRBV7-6,CASSLDSSTDTQYF
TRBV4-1,CASSQGRDSNQPQHF
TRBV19,CAGDDRSYEQYF
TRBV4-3,CASSQDRGDTEAFF
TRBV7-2,CASSLGTGANTEAFF
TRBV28,CASSHRVLNEKLFF
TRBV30,CAWSVFGGGRARYNEQFF
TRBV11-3,CASSFTPFYGYTF
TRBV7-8,CASSAGSYNEQFF
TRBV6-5,CASSYRGTNYEQYF
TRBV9,CASSPRTSGSADTQYF
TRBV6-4,CASRGTDKNTEAFF
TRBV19,CASSLTPGQGSSGELFF
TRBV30,CAWSVQGNQPQHF
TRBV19,CASSIPTSPNEQFF
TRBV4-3,CASSQGTQGGGEKLFF
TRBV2,CATGKAGGFSDTQYF
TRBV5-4,CASSLGGPMNTEAFF
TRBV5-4,CASSLSDRDTGELFF
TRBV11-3,CASSSGAKRTQYF
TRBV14,CASSQHRSSGSYNEQFF
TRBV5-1,CASSPQGEGGYTF
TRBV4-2,CASSPRGHTDTQYF
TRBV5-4,CASSSTSGRNNEQFF
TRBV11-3,CASSIGTAGYGYTF
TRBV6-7,CASSYSCRGAFEDTEAFF
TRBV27,CATATGRGAGDTQYF
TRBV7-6,CASSLEETGEQYF
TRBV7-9,CASSLRRELYNEQFF
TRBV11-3,CASSLAAGLAGYYEQFF